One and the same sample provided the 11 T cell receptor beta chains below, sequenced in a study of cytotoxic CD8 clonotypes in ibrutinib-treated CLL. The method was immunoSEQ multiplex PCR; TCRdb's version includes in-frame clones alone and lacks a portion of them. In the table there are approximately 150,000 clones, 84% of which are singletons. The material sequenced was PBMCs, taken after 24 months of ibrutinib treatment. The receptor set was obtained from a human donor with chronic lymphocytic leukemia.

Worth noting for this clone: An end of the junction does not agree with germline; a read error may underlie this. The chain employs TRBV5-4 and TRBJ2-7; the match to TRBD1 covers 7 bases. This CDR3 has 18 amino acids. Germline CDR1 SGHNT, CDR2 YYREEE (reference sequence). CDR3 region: CASSFQFLKQGNGDDQYF. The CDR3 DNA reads TGTGCCAGCAGCTTTCAATTCCTCAAACAGGGGAACGGGGACGATCAGTACTTC. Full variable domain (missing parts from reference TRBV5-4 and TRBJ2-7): ETGVTQSPTHLIKTRGQQVTLRCSSQSGHNTVSWYQQALGQGPQFIFQYYREEENGRGNFPPRFSGLQFPNYSSELNVNALELDDSALYLCASSFQFLKQGNGDDQYFGPGTRLTVT.

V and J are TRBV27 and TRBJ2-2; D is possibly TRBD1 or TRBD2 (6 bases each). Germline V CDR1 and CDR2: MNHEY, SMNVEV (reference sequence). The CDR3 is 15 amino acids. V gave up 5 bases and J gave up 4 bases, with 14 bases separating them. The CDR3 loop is CASSKRLGGTGELFF. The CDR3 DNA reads TGTGCCAGCAGTAAAAGACTAGGGGGCACCGGGGAGCTGTTTTTT.

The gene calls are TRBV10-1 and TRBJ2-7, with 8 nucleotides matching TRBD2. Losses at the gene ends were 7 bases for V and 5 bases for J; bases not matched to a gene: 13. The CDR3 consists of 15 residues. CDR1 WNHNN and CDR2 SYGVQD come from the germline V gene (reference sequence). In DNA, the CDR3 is TGCGCCAGCAACAGGGTAGCGGGATATTCTAACGAGCAGTACTTC. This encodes CASNRVAGYSNEQYF.

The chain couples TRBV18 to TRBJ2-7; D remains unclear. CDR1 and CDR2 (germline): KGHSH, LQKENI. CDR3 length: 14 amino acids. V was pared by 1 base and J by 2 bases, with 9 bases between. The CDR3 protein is CASSPQDGPYEQYF. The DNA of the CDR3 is TGTGCCAGCTCACCACAAGATGGGCCCTACGAGCAGTACTTC.

CDR3 bases: TGTGCCAGCAGTTACGAGGGGTACTTGGGCTACACCTTC. Translating it yields CASSYEGYLGYTF. This chain joins TRBV6-6 and TRBJ1-2; D is possibly TRBD1 (5 bases). The germline V gene encodes CDR1 MNHNY and CDR2 SVGAGI (reference sequence). CDR3 length equals 13 residues. With 2 bases removed from V and 8 bases from J, the gap between germline ends came to 12 bases.

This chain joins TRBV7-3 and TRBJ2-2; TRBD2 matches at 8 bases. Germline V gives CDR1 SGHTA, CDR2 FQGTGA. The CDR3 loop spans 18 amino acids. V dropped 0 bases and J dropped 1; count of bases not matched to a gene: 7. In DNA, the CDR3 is TGTGCCAGCAGCTTAACGCAGTCTACTAGCGGGAACACCGGGGAGCTGTTTTTT. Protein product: CASSLTQSTSGNTGELFF.

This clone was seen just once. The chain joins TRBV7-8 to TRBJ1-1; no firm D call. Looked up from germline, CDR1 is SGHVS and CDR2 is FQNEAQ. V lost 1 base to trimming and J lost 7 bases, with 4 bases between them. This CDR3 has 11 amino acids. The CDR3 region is CASSLVGEAFF. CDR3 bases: TGTGCCAGCAGCTTAGTCGGTGAAGCTTTCTTT. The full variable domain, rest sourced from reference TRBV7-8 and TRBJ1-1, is GAGVSQSPRYKVAKRGQDVALRCDPISGHVSLFWYQQALGQGPEFLTYFQNEAQLDKSGLPSDRFFAERPEGSVSTLKIQRTQQEDSAVYLCASSLVGEAFFGQGTRLTVV.

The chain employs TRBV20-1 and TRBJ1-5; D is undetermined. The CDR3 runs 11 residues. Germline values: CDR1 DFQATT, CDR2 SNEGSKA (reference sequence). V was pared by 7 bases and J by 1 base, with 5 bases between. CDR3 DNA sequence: TGCAGTGGCCAGAGCAATCAGCCCCAGCATTTT. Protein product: CSGQSNQPQHF.

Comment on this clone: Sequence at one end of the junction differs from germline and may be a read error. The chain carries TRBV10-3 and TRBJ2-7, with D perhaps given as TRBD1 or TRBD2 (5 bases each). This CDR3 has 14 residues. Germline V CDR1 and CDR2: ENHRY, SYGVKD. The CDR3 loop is CASSPGAFSYEQYF. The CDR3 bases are TGTGCCAGCAGTCCCGGGGCCTTCTCCTACGAGCAGTACTTC.

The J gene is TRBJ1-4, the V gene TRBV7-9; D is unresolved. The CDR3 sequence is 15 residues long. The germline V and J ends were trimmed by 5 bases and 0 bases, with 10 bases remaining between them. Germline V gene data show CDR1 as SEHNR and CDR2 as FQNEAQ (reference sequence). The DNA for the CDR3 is TGTGCCAGCAGCATCGATATCGCAACTAATGAAAAACTGTTTTTT. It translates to CASSIDIATNEKLFF.

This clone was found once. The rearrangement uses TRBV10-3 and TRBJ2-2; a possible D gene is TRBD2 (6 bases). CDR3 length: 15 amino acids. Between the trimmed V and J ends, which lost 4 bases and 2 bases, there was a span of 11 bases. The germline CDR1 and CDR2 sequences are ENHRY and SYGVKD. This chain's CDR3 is CAISARDLNTGELFF. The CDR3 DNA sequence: TGTGCCATCAGTGCGCGGGACCTCAACACCGGGGAGCTGTTTTTT.